This entry is about one TCR beta chain. Which antigen it targets is not known. Base qualities are not provided; no much larger clone lies one nucleotide away. The data stem from a study of identical twins (TCRdb year 2016). With respect to the entire study: The study deep-sequenced TCR alpha and beta repertoires from monozygotic twins, unrelated adults of various ages and cord blood to test whether fetal clonotypes persist. Replicate twin experiments were performed at different times using different library preparation protocols to rule out contamination. The paper as a whole reports these results and caveats: In monozygotic twins, recombination models systematically underestimated out-of-frame TCR alpha sharing, but the models matched the sharing seen between unrelated individuals. Compared with coincidental sharing between unrelated individuals, an excess of low generation-probability sequences was observed among out-of-frame TCR alpha sequences shared between twins. Fewer insertions were carried by abundant cord blood beta clonotypes; a weaker similar trend was observed in young adult naive repertoires, while no such trend was observed in memory repertoires. Excess twin sharing in beta out-of-frame sequences was weaker because fewer shared sequences lowered the signal-to-noise ratio. Conclusions relied on cross-sectional statistical analysis, since the same donors could not be followed over many years. Zero-insertion analyses could be partly confounded by invariant T cells such as MAIT and iNKT, although diverse VJ usage argued against such confounding for most clonotypes.

Only healthy Caucasian donors were included. Three pairs of female monozygotic twins, all aged roughly 18 to 29 years, made up the twin cohort. Positive isolation kits from Invitrogen were used to isolate CD4+ and CD8+ T cell populations. Reading the germline V gene gives CDR1 KGHDR and CDR2 SFDVKD. Including the terminal cysteine and phenylalanine, the CDR3 comprises 13 residues. The CDR3 DNA has 39 bases and is translated from base 1. The V end gives up 9 bases and the J end 3 bases, leaving 4 bases in the junction not matched to a gene. Receptor amplification or capture employed 5' RACE. The sequencer was an Illumina HiSeq 2000. A universal primer binding site was added through template switching, and the final cDNA carried a unique molecular identifier so that TCR cDNA molecules could be counted accurately. Specific primers in the conserved constant-segment region were used to synthesize first-strand cDNA for TCR alpha and beta chains. Each cDNA library was double barcoded, with a SMART-Mk sample barcode plus Illumina barcodes, to control for contamination. TruSeq adapter sequences and Illumina sample barcodes were added in two successive PCR steps. The Illumina HiSeq platform was used with custom primers to sequence TCR alpha and beta cDNA libraries. The source study handled its data this way. MiGEC processed the raw reads to extract unique molecular identifiers, while MiXCR was used to determine the CDR3 positions. For each individual, recombination models were inferred using an EM algorithm with the repgenHMM and IGoR tools. Shared clonotype analysis was performed with the tcR package in R, normalizing sharing by the product of cloneset sizes. To study raw recombination without the effects of thymic and clonal selection, out-of-frame nonproductive sequences were analyzed. TCRdb handled the public reads itself, with Q25 trimming in fastp and clone calling in MiXCR, and kept productive beta chains. Entries are consolidated by CDR3 protein sequence, retaining the most common genes and DNA. The V and J calls were determined by TCRdb, not by the authors. Recorded for this sample are just under 550,000 distinct CDR3 sequences; roughly 15% of them occurred a single time. 0.44% of the sample is taken by the ten largest.

These same records also appear under a second study, on yellow fever vaccine responses in identical twins. The second paper states: According to the authors, in identical twins the way T cells responded to vaccination appeared partly convergent and partly personalized. The study precisely tracked vaccine-responding T cell clones in identical twins.

Sequencing was performed on CD4+ T cells sorted from blood. This receptor was obtained from a woman aged 18-30 years in good health. The chain was built from TRBV24-1 and TRBJ2-3; TRBD2 lines up with 8 middle nucleotides. The CDR3 protein is CATAGGSTDTQYF. The DNA reads as follows: TGTGCCACCGCGGGAGGTAGTACAGATACGCAGTATTTT.